These 22 T cell receptor beta chains were all obtained from the same sample, sequenced in a study of cytomegalovirus exposure and HLA in healthy donors. A multiplex PCR was run with 60 Vbeta primers and 13 Jbeta primers. This table comes from immunoSEQ multiplex PCR, and its TCRdb copy is limited to in-frame clones, with some not included. The sample lists about 110,000 clones; over 60% were seen once. Sequenced material: PBMCs. Every receptor here comes from a female donor in good health and CMV-seropositive.

This sequence joins TRBV27 and TRBJ2-7; D gene ambiguous. Trimming shortened V by 5 bases and J by 3 bases, and 14 bases separated the two germline ends. CDR3 length: 14 residues. In germline, CDR1 is MNHEY, CDR2 SMNVEV (reference sequence). This CDR3 is CASSPSPLGYEQYF. The CDR3 coding sequence is TGTGCCAGCAGTCCCTCTCCGCTAGGCTACGAGCAGTACTTC.

A single count supports this clone. This chain joins TRBV7-2 and TRBJ2-2, with 8 bases lining up with TRBD2. Germline V gene sequence: CDR1 SGHTA, CDR2 FQGNSA. With 1 base clipped from V and 7 bases from J, the junction kept 8 bases outside the gene matches. CDR3 length: 16 amino acids. The CDR3 DNA reads as TGTGCCAGCAGCTTAGACAGCGGGGGAGCCCACGGGGAGCTGTTTTTT. Protein product: CASSLDSGGAHGELFF.

CDR3 sequence: CASTKGFRGSYNEQFF. The CDR3 coding sequence is TGTGCCAGCACCAAAGGCTTTAGGGGTTCCTACAATGAGCAGTTCTTC. The V and J genes are TRBV27 and TRBJ2-1; D may be TRBD1 (5 bases). The CDR3 is 16 amino acids. Trimming left V 7 bases short and J 1 base short, with 17 bases between. Germline assignment: CDR1 MNHEY and CDR2 SMNVEV (reference sequence).

This clone was seen a single time. This chain connects TRBV18 to TRBJ2-5, with D perhaps matching TRBD2 (6 bases). Trimming took off 3 bases at V and 10 bases at J, with 24 bases between the two ends. The CDR3 has 16 amino acids. Germline V gene lookup returns CDR1 KGHSH and CDR2 LQKENI. CDR3 in DNA: TGTGCCAGCTCACCGGCGGGAACCATCCATCGCGGAGACCAGTACTTC. Encoded protein: CASSPAGTIHRGDQYF.

The chain recombines TRBV5-8 with TRBJ2-1, with D unresolved. V lost 0 bases, J lost 10 bases, and 11 bases lay in between. This CDR3 has 13 amino acids. Germline V gene data show CDR1 as SGHTS and CDR2 as YDEGEE. The CDR3 DNA follows: TGTGCCAGCAGCTTGGTCTACGTCGTAGAGCAGTTCTTC. Its translation is CASSLVYVVEQFF.

The V call is TRBV28, the J call TRBJ1-1, with TRBD1 as a possible D gene (6 bases). This CDR3 spans 16 amino acids. The germline V gene encodes CDR1 MDHEN and CDR2 SYDVKM. V was cut by 2 bases and J by 0 bases, with 13 bases left in between. The DNA for the CDR3 is TGTGCCAGCAGTTTAGGGGGGGCGCGAATGAACACTGAAGCTTTCTTT. Its translation: CASSLGGARMNTEAFF. The full variable domain, completed using reference TRBV28 and TRBJ1-1, is DVKVTQSSRYLVKRTGEKVFLECVQDMDHENMFWYRQDPGLGLRLIYFSYDVKMKEKGDIPEGYSVSREKKERFSLILESASTNQTSMYLCASSLGGARMNTEAFFGQGTRLTVV.

This clone appeared a single time. The chain joins TRBV19 to TRBJ2-3; a possible D gene is TRBD2 (6 bases). CDR1 and CDR2 from the germline V gene are LNHDA and SQIVND (reference sequence). The CDR3 is 14 amino acids. The V end lost 1 base, the J end lost 8 bases, and 13 bases lay between the germline ends. The CDR3 is CASSIGSQAGTQYF. CDR3 bases: TGTGCCAGTAGTATAGGGTCTCAAGCGGGTACGCAGTATTTT.

This chain uses TRBV18 with TRBJ2-1; 8 nucleotides match TRBD1. V shed 8 bases and J 2 bases; nucleotides not matched to a gene: 5. CDR1 KGHSH and CDR2 LQKENI come from the germline V gene. The CDR3 spans 14 residues. Here the CDR3 DNA reads TGTGCCAGCCTTGACAGGGGTCCCTACAATGAGCAGTTCTTC. Translated: CASLDRGPYNEQFF.

The chain recombines TRBV7-2 with TRBJ2-5; no clear D gene. This CDR3 spans 13 amino acids. The germline gives CDR1 SGHTA, CDR2 FQGNSA. Trimming took 4 bases from V and 4 from J, leaving 10 bases between them. The CDR3, as DNA: TGTGCCAGCAGCTCCGGCGGCCCAGAGACCCAGTACTTC. Residues: CASSSGGPETQYF.

V usage is TRBV27 and J usage is TRBJ1-1; TRBD1 agrees at 7 bases. The CDR3 sequence is 18 residues long. The germline CDR1 and CDR2 sequences are MNHEY and SMNVEV (reference sequence). V trimming: 5 bases; J trimming: 6 bases; junction bases outside the gene matches: 21. The CDR3 protein is CASSPWEGGSRLFSEAFF. The DNA for the CDR3 is TGTGCCAGCAGTCCATGGGAAGGGGGCAGTCGCCTTTTTTCTGAAGCTTTCTTT.

There are a few counts of this clone. The rearrangement joins TRBV4-1 to TRBJ1-1, with D unresolved. Germline V gives CDR1 MGHRA, CDR2 YSYEKL. The CDR3 has 15 amino acids. V was trimmed by 2 bases and J by 0 bases, leaving 10 bases between them. CDR3 region: CASSQSPVLNTEAFF. The CDR3 DNA reads as TGCGCCAGCAGCCAATCCCCAGTCTTGAACACTGAAGCTTTCTTT.

The CDR3 DNA reads as TGTGCCAGCAGCTTAGACCCCACAGGGGTTAGCAATCAGCCCCAGCATTTT. Protein product: CASSLDPTGVSNQPQHF. The V call is TRBV7-8, the J call TRBJ1-5; TRBD1 matches at 7 bases. This CDR3 has 17 residues. In germline, CDR1 is SGHVS, CDR2 FQNEAQ. J was trimmed by 0 bases and V by 1 base; bases with no gene match: 6.

The chain uses TRBV6-4 and TRBJ1-4; D is unresolved. CDR1 MRHNA and CDR2 SNTAGT come from the germline V gene. The CDR3 covers 15 residues. Trimming cost V 2 bases and J 7 bases, with 14 bases left between them. The CDR3 DNA follows: TGTGCCAGCAGTGACAAGAAACCCCCCGGTGAAAAACTGTTTTTT. Translation: CASSDKKPPGEKLFF.

The chain combines TRBV28 with TRBJ2-1; 12 bases align to TRBD2. The germline gives CDR1 MDHEN, CDR2 SYDVKM. This CDR3 comprises 17 residues. The V gene end was trimmed by 5 bases and the J gene end by 2 bases; junction bases not matched to a gene: 7. This CDR3 is CASSPPSGRAPYNEQFF. The CDR3 coding sequence is TGTGCCAGCAGTCCCCCTAGCGGGAGGGCCCCCTACAATGAGCAGTTCTTC.

This clone was counted a single time. CDR3 residues: CASSKRTSGNEQYF. The CDR3 coding sequence is TGTGCCAGCAGCAAACGGACTAGCGGGAACGAGCAGTACTTC. This chain connects TRBV13 to TRBJ2-7; 12 bases are shared with TRBD2. V shed 5 bases and J 5 bases; nucleotides not matched to a gene: 4. The CDR3 contains 14 residues. Germline CDR1 is PRHDT and CDR2 is FYEKMQ (reference sequence).

This chain joins TRBV9 and TRBJ2-7, with 8 nucleotides matching TRBD2. The length of the CDR3 is 15 residues. Germline V gene data show CDR1 as SGDLS and CDR2 as YYNGEE. The V gene end was trimmed by 4 bases and the J gene end by 2 bases; junction bases not matched to a gene: 8. The CDR3 bases are TGTGCCAGCAGCCCGGGGGGGGGCCATACCTACGAGCAGTACTTC. It specifies CASSPGGGHTYEQYF.

This rearrangement joins TRBV2 to TRBJ1-3; D may be TRBD1 (5 bases). The length of the CDR3 is 16 residues. Deletions cut 6 bases from V and 2 bases from J, with 17 bases between. The V gene's germline CDR1 is SNHLY and CDR2 FYNNEI. CDR3 in DNA: TGTGCCAGCAGCCAAAATCTGGCAGGGACTGGAAACACCATATATTTT. It specifies CASSQNLAGTGNTIYF. The variable domain in full, with the rest retrieved from reference TRBV2 and TRBJ1-3, is EPEVTQTPSHQVTQMGQEVILRCVPISNHLYFYWYRQILGQKVEFLVSFYNNEISEKSEIFDDQFSVERPDGSNFTLKIRSTKLEDSAMYFCASSQNLAGTGNTIYFGEGSWLTVV.

The genes are TRBV7-2 and TRBJ2-7, with 8 bases that match TRBD2. V lost 3 bases and J lost 3; bases outside the gene matches: 7. This CDR3 spans 15 amino acids. Germline V lookup: CDR1 SGHTA, CDR2 FQGNSA. Here the CDR3 DNA reads TGTGCCAGCAGCTTCCAAGCGGGAGAGGGCTACGAGCAGTACTTC. Its protein product is CASSFQAGEGYEQYF.

CDR3 sequence (DNA): TGTGCCAGCAGCATGGACAGGGCGTGCGGCTACACCTTC. Its protein product is CASSMDRACGYTF. The J gene is TRBJ1-2, the V gene TRBV21-1; the D segment call TRBD1 is taken from the table without a DNA check. TRBV21-1 is classified as a pseudogene. The CDR3 length is 13 residues.

CDR3 coding DNA: TGTGCCAGCAGCTTGGAACTAGCGAAATCTGGGGCCAACGTCCTGACTTTC. It specifies CASSLELAKSGANVLTF. The chain uses TRBV5-6 and TRBJ2-6; 7 bases map to TRBD2. This CDR3 spans 17 amino acids. V lost 0 bases, J lost 1 base, and 4 bases stayed unmatched. In germline, CDR1 is SGHDT, CDR2 YYEEEE.

This clone has a single count. The chain carries TRBV12-2 and TRBJ2-7; TRBD1 reflects the table's D call only, with no check against the DNA. TRBV12-2 is recorded as a pseudogene. CDR3 length equals 13 residues. The CDR3 sequence is CASRPRDIYEQYF. In nucleotides, the CDR3 is TGTGCAAGTCGCCCCCGGGACATCTACGAGCAGTACTTC.

This chain joins TRBV5-1 and TRBJ1-2, with 11 positions matching TRBD1. Germline V lookup: CDR1 SGHRS, CDR2 YFSETQ. This CDR3 is 15 amino acids long. With V trimmed by 4 bases and J by 10 bases, 12 bases remained unmatched. Here the CDR3 reads CASSPDPGQGEDYTF. The CDR3 DNA follows: TGCGCCAGCAGCCCCGACCCGGGACAGGGGGAGGACTACACCTTC. The variable domain in full, with the rest retrieved from reference TRBV5-1 and TRBJ1-2, is KAGVTQTPRYLIKTRGQQVTLSCSPISGHRSVSWYQQTPGQGLQFLFEYFSETQRNKGNFPGRFSGRQFSNSRSEMNVSTLELGDSALYLCASSPDPGQGEDYTFGSGTRLTVV.